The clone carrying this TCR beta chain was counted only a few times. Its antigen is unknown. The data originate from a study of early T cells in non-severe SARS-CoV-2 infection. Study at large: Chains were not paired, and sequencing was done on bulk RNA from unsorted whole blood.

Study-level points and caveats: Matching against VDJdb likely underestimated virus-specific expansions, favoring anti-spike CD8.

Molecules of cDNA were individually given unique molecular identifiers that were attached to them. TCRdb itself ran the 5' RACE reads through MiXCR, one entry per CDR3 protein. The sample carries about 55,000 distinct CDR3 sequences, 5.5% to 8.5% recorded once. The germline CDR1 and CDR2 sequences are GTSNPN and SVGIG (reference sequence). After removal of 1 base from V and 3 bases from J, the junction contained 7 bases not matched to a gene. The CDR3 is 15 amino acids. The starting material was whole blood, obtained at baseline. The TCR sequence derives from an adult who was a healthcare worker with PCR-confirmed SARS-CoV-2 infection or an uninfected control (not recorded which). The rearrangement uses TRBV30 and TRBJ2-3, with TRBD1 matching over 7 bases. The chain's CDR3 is CAWSAGQLSTDTQYF. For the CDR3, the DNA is TGTGCCTGGAGTGCGGGACAGCTTAGTACAGATACGCAGTATTTT.